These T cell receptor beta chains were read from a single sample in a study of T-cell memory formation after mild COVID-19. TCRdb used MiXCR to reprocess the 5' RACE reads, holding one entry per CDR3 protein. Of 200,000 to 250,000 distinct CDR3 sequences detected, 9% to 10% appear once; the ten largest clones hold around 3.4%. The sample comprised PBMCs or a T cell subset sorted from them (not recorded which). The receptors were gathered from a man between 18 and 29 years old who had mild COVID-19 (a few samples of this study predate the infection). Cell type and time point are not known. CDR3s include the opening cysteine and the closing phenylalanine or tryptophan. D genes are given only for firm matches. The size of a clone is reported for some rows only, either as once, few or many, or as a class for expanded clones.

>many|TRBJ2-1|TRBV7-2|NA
CASSLRGEQFF
TGTGCCAGCAGCTTACGGGGCGAGCAGTTCTTC
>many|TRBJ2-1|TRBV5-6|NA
CASSSVTQQFF
TGTGCCAGCAGCTCAGTTACGCAGCAGTTCTTC
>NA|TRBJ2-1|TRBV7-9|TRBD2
CASSLSSGGHGEQFF
TGTGCCAGCAGCTTATCTAGCGGGGGACATGGTGAGCAGTTCTTC
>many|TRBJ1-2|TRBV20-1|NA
CSARDRGGYTF
TGCAGTGCTAGAGATCGGGGTGGCTACACCTTC
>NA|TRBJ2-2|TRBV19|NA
CASKPRGKNTGELFF
TGTGCCAGTAAACCCAGGGGAAAGAACACCGGGGAGCTGTTTTTT
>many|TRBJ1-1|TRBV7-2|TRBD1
CASEQGGNPVAFF
TGTGCCAGCGAACAGGGGGGAAATCCGGTCGCTTTCTTT
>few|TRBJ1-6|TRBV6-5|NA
CASSYGDNSPLHF
TGTGCCAGCAGTTACGGTGATAATTCACCCCTCCACTTT
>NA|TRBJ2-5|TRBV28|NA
CASSFRGYLETQYF
TGTGCCAGCAGTTTTAGGGGATATCTGGAGACCCAGTACTTC
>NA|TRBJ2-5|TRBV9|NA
CASSVGVGAEETQYF
TGTGCCAGCAGCGTAGGGGTGGGGGCCGAAGAGACCCAGTACTTC
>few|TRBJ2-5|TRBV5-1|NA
CASSLDRLAGETQYF
TGCGCCAGCAGCTTGGACAGACTGGCCGGGGAGACCCAGTACTTC
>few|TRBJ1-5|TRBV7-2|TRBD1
CASSSDRVVQPQHF
TGTGCCAGCAGCTCGGACAGGGTCGTTCAGCCCCAGCATTTT
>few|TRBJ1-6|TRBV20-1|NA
CSARVRVGSDNSPLHF
TGCAGTGCTAGAGTACGCGTGGGGTCCGATAATTCACCCCTCCACTTT
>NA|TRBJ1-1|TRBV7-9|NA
CASGPRLNTEAFF
TGTGCCAGCGGCCCACGGCTGAACACTGAAGCTTTCTTT
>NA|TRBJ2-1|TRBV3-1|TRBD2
CASSQRGGPTYNEQFF
TGTGCCAGCAGCCAGCGGGGGGGCCCCACCTACAATGAGCAGTTCTTC
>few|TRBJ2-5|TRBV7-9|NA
CASSLGGGQQQETQYF
TGTGCCAGCAGCTTAGGAGGTGGTCAGCAGCAAGAGACCCAGTACTTC
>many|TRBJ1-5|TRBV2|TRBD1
CASSDRGGWPQHF
TGTGCCAGCAGTGACAGGGGGGGTTGGCCCCAGCATTTT
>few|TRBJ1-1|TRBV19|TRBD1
CASDRGGRTEAFF
TGTGCCAGCGACAGGGGGGGACGGACTGAAGCTTTCTTT
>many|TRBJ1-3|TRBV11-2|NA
CASSSRWAGSSGNTIYF
TGTGCCAGCAGCTCCCGCTGGGCGGGCAGCTCTGGAAACACCATATATTTT
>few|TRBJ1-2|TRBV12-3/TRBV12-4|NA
CASSSTYYGYTF
TGTGCCAGCAGTTCGACTTACTATGGCTACACCTTC
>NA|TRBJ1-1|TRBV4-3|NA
CASRSQEGGEAFF
TGCGCCAGCAGGTCTCAGGAGGGGGGAGAAGCTTTCTTT
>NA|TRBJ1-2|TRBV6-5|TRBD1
CASSRSGTGGNYGYTF
TGTGCCAGCAGTCGCTCCGGGACAGGGGGAAACTATGGCTACACCTTC
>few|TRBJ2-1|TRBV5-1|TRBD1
CASSLEGQGWDEQFF
TGCGCCAGCAGCTTGGAGGGACAGGGGTGGGATGAGCAGTTCTTC
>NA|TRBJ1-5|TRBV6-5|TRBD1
CATSRDSSISPQHF
TGTGCCACGTCCCGGGACAGCTCAATCAGCCCCCAGCATTTT
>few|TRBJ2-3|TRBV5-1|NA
CASSLVLGRITDTQYF
TGCGCCAGCAGCTTGGTCTTGGGGCGGATCACAGATACGCAGTATTTT
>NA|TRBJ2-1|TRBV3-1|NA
CASSQVGSGAYNEQFF
TGTGCCAGCAGCCAAGTTGGTTCAGGGGCCTACAATGAGCAGTTCTTC
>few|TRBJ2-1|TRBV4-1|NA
CASSFPDRGSYNEQFF
TGCGCCAGCAGCTTCCCGGACCGGGGGTCATACAATGAGCAGTTCTTC
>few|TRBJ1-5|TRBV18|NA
CASSSRDDQPQHF
TGTGCCAGCTCATCGAGGGACGATCAGCCCCAGCATTTT
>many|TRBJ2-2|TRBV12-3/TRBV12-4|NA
CASRPTMWYRAGTGELFF
TGTGCCAGCAGACCAACCATGTGGTACAGGGCGGGAACCGGGGAGCTGTTTTTT
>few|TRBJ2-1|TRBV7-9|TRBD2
CASSPSTSGGRNEQFF
TGTGCCAGCAGCCCTAGTACTAGCGGGGGGCGCAATGAGCAGTTCTTC
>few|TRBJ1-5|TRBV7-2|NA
CASSIDRNQPQHF
TGTGCCAGCAGCATCGACAGGAATCAGCCCCAGCATTTT
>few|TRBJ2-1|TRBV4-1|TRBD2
CASSQGTSGSNEQFF
TGCGCCAGCAGCCAAGGTACTAGCGGTAGTAATGAGCAGTTCTTC
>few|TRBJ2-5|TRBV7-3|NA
CASSQTGPYGETQYF
TGTGCCAGCAGCCAAACAGGACCGTACGGGGAGACCCAGTACTTC
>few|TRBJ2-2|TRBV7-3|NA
CASSKRPATGELFF
TGTGCCAGCAGCAAACGCCCGGCCACCGGGGAGCTGTTTTTT
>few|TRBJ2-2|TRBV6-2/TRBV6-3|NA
CASSRHGNTGELFF
TGTGCCAGCAGCCGACATGGGAACACCGGGGAGCTGTTTTTT
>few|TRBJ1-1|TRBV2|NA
CASSEQWRGAEAFF
TGTGCCAGCAGTGAACAATGGAGGGGAGCTGAAGCTTTCTTT
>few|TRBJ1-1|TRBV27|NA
CASSPSPDTEAFF
TGTGCCAGCAGTCCATCGCCGGACACTGAAGCTTTCTTT
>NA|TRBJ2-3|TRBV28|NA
CASRGPIKGSDTQYF
TGTGCCAGCAGGGGGCCGATTAAGGGATCAGATACGCAGTATTTT
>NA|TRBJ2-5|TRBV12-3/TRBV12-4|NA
CASNAAKGTQYF
TGTGCCAGCAATGCGGCAAAAGGGACCCAGTACTTC
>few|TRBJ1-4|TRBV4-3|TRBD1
CASSLGTVRNEKLFF
TGCGCCAGCAGCCTTGGGACAGTGCGTAATGAAAAACTGTTTTTT
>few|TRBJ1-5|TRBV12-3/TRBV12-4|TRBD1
CASSLGFGTGDQPQHF
TGTGCCAGCAGTTTAGGATTCGGGACAGGGGATCAGCCCCAGCATTTT
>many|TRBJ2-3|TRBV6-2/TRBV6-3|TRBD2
CASSKQPQLAGETDTQYF
TGTGCCAGCAGTAAACAACCCCAACTAGCGGGGGAGACAGATACGCAGTATTTT
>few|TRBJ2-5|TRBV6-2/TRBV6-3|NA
CASTPARQDQETQYF
TGTGCCAGCACCCCGGCAAGACAGGACCAAGAGACCCAGTACTTC
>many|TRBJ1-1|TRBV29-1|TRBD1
CSVESQGDTEAFF
TGCAGCGTTGAATCTCAGGGGGATACTGAAGCTTTCTTT
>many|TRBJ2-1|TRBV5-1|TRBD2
CASSFRTSPDEQFF
TGCGCCAGCAGCTTCAGGACTAGCCCGGATGAGCAGTTCTTC